The 15 T cell receptor beta chains given below trace back to one sample, sequenced in a study of blood T cell repertoires in COVID-19 (TCRdb year 2020). Library preparation used the immunoSEQ multiplex PCR assay. The table comes from immuneACCESS by way of TCRdb, which keeps in-frame sequences with V and J called. Part of the clones is missing from these tables; in studies checked, under half for an unresolved V gene and the rest for unknown reasons. For this sample the table gives about 59,000 clones, of which 90% to 95% were detected only once. Together, the top ten hold over 7.5% of the sample. The specimen sequenced was peripheral blood. The receptors derive from a human donor in a cohort sampled during active COVID-19.

V and J are TRBV19 and TRBJ1-4; unclear D gene. Trimming took 3 bases from V and 2 from J, leaving 13 bases between them. The CDR3 extends over 16 amino acids. The germline gives CDR1 LNHDA, CDR2 SQIVND (reference sequence). In DNA form, the CDR3 reads TGTGCCAGTAGTATGGCGGGTACCGCTACTAATGAAAAACTGTTTTTT. Protein product: CASSMAGTATNEKLFF.

V usage is TRBV5-4 and J usage is TRBJ1-2, with D perhaps TRBD1 (6 bases). The CDR3 contains 13 residues. Per the germline V gene, CDR1 is SGHNT and CDR2 is YYREEE (reference sequence). V lost 1 base and J lost 6, with 10 bases in between. CDR3 bases: TGTGCCAGCAGCTTGTGGGCAGGGGATGGCTACACCTTC. This codes for CASSLWAGDGYTF.

CDR3 loop: CASSFGLAGVSDTQYF. In nucleotides, the CDR3 is TGTGCCAGCAGCTTCGGACTAGCGGGAGTATCAGATACGCAGTATTTT. The chain is built from TRBV5-4 and TRBJ2-3; 13 bases agree with TRBD2. The CDR3 sequence is 16 residues long. Germline V gives CDR1 SGHNT, CDR2 YYREEE (reference sequence). The trim removed 2 bases at V and 4 bases at J, leaving 4 bases unmatched.

J is TRBJ2-3 and V is TRBV29-1; D possibly corresponds to TRBD2 (5 bases). V lost 2 bases, J lost 0 bases, and 9 bases lay in between. Germline V lookup: CDR1 SQVTM, CDR2 ANQGSEA. The CDR3 is 14 amino acids. CDR3 sequence reads: CSVESGGSTDTQYF. The CDR3 nucleotides are TGCAGCGTTGAATCTGGCGGGAGCACAGATACGCAGTATTTT.

This clone was detected once. The chain is built from TRBV9 and TRBJ2-1, with 7 bases aligning to TRBD2. Germline-derived CDR1 and CDR2 are SGDLS and YYNGEE. V trimming: 3 bases; J trimming: 6 bases; junction bases outside the gene matches: 9. The CDR3 is made up of 15 amino acids. CDR3 amino acids: CASSGRGGPANEQFF. The CDR3 nucleotides are TGTGCCAGCAGCGGTCGCGGGGGTCCCGCCAATGAGCAGTTCTTC.

This chain joins TRBV6-5 and TRBJ1-2, with 9 bases aligning to TRBD1. The CDR3 has 15 residues. Unmatched junction bases numbered 10, after V lost 7 bases and J lost 4 bases. CDR1 and CDR2 from the germline V gene are MNHEY and SVGAGI. The CDR3 coding sequence is TGTGCCAGCAACCGCCCGGGACAGGGAAGCTATGGCTACACCTTC. Protein product: CASNRPGQGSYGYTF.

The V gene is TRBV7-2, the J gene TRBJ1-4; 7 bases fit TRBD1. CDR3 length: 13 amino acids. Germline V gene sequence: CDR1 SGHTA, CDR2 FQGNSA. V was clipped by 5 bases and J by 6 bases; unmatched bases: 3. The CDR3 sequence is CASSPGQDEKLFF. Written as DNA, the CDR3 is TGTGCCAGCAGCCCCGGACAGGATGAAAAACTGTTTTTT.

The chain links TRBV19 to TRBJ2-2; maybe TRBD1 (6 bases). V lost 8 bases, J lost 1 base, and 17 bases lay in between. Germline CDR1 LNHDA, CDR2 SQIVND (reference sequence). CDR3 length equals 16 residues. The CDR3 reads CASQSAGTLNTGELFF. CDR3 nucleotides: TGTGCCAGTCAGTCCGCCGGGACATTGAACACCGGGGAGCTGTTTTTT.

V usage is TRBV5-1 and J usage is TRBJ2-3; D call uncertain. Germline V gives CDR1 SGHRS, CDR2 YFSETQ. V was clipped by 0 bases and J by 6 bases, with 8 bases between them. The CDR3 consists of 13 residues. The CDR3 spells CASSLGVGDTQYF. The CDR3 nucleotides read TGCGCCAGCAGCTTGGGGGTGGGCGATACGCAGTATTTT.

The rearrangement uses TRBV5-1 and TRBJ2-7; no clear D. Trimming removed 7 bases from V and 0 bases from J, with 17 bases in between. Germline V gene lookup returns CDR1 SGHRS and CDR2 YFSETQ. The CDR3 is 15 amino acids. For the CDR3, the DNA is TGCGCCAGCCGGGTGGAGCCCATGAGCTCCTACGAGCAGTACTTC. Translating it yields CASRVEPMSSYEQYF.

The V and J genes are TRBV18 and TRBJ1-6; perhaps TRBD1 as D (6 bases). V shed 1 base and J shed 9 bases, with 10 bases lying between them. This CDR3 is built from 14 residues. From germline, CDR1 is KGHSH and CDR2 LQKENI. The CDR3, as DNA: TGTGCCAGCTCACCACGCTACAGGGTTTCACCCCTCCACTTT. It encodes CASSPRYRVSPLHF.

The chain links TRBV19 to TRBJ2-7; TRBD1 aligns across 9 bases. Germline V lookup: CDR1 LNHDA, CDR2 SQIVND (reference sequence). The CDR3 has 15 amino acids. The J segment lost 2 bases and the V segment lost 6 bases, leaving 8 bases of the junction unmatched. CDR3 nucleotide sequence: TGTGCCAGTAGCGGATTCCGGGACAGGGCCTACGAGCAGTACTTC. Its translation is CASSGFRDRAYEQYF.

The chain employs TRBV7-8 and TRBJ1-5, with D possibly being TRBD1 (5 bases). CDR1 and CDR2 from the germline V gene are SGHVS and FQNEAQ. CDR3 length equals 14 residues. V was pared by 7 bases and J by 10 bases, with 20 bases between. CDR3 DNA sequence: TGTGCCAGCACCTCCGTCAGGACAAGTCAACCCCAGCATTTT. Its translation: CASTSVRTSQPQHF.

The CDR3 loop reads CSVYGGLETNEKLFF. The CDR3 DNA sequence: TGCAGCGTTTACGGGGGATTGGAAACTAATGAAAAACTGTTTTTT. The J gene is TRBJ1-4, the V gene TRBV29-1; D perhaps matches TRBD1 (5 bases). Germline V CDR1 and CDR2: SQVTM, ANQGSEA. Trimming removed 5 bases from V and 1 base from J, with 14 bases in between. This CDR3 is 15 amino acids long.

CDR3 protein: CASSLRGDRGIYEQYF. The DNA of the CDR3 is TGTGCCAGCAGCTTAAGGGGGGACAGGGGGATCTACGAGCAGTACTTC. The gene calls are TRBV11-2 and TRBJ2-7, with 11 bases that match TRBD1. This CDR3 region has 16 residues. In germline, CDR1 is SGHAT, CDR2 FQNNGV. V lost 2 bases and J lost 3; bases outside the gene matches: 6.